The text below deals with one T cell receptor (beta chain). Its antigen is unidentified. This record belongs to a study of cytomegalovirus exposure and HLA in healthy donors. General observations from the study: Confirmation in vitro established that a few CMV-associated chains were specific for CMV antigens. The classifier reportedly diagnosed cytomegalovirus status with high specificity and sensitivity. Usually a TCR sequence was rare, but some public TCRs were found in many donors.

This CDR3 spans 12 amino acids. Looked up from germline, CDR1 is SGHRS and CDR2 is YFSETQ. V lost 4 bases, J lost 7 bases, and 11 bases lay in between. Method: immunoSEQ multiplex PCR; TCRdb's copy keeps in-frame clones and lacks some. The repertoire includes 73,000 or so clones, around 94% of them detected once, and roughly 3.2% sits in the top ten. The sample taken for sequencing was PBMCs. This sequence joins TRBV5-1 and TRBJ1-2; D is ambiguous. The source is a woman aged 18-30 years in good health and CMV-seropositive. For the CDR3, the DNA is TGCGCCAGCAGCCCCGGAGCAGTTGGCTACACCTTC. Translating it yields CASSPGAVGYTF.